This TCR beta chain was identified in a study of response to subunit inactivated influenza vaccine. Study results and caveats: Each seasonal flu vaccination may recruit only limited new T cells, authors suggested.

V was clipped by 5 bases and J by 2 bases, with 21 bases between them. CDR3 length equals 17 residues. CDR1 and CDR2 from the germline V gene are SGHVS and FQNEAQ. Each CDR3 protein gets one entry after TCRdb re-called the RT-PCR reads with MiXCR. The sample has 650,000 to 700,000 distinct CDR3 sequences, approximately 14% seen once. This clonotype has only a few counts. Its specificity is unknown. The sequences come from PBMCs from blood, collected about 12 days after vaccination. J is TRBJ2-5 and V is TRBV7-8, with D maybe TRBD2 (5 bases). This clonotype originated in a man between 45 and 60 years old who received an inactivated influenza vaccine. CDR3 sequence: CASSLSGVARLQETQYF. The DNA of the CDR3 is TGTGCCAGCAGCCTCTCCGGGGTAGCGAGGCTTCAAGAGACCCAGTACTTC. The full variable domain, completed using reference TRBV7-8 and TRBJ2-5, is GAGVSQSPRYKVAKRGQDVALRCDPISGHVSLFWYQQALGQGPEFLTYFQNEAQLDKSGLPSDRFFAERPEGSVSTLKIQRTQQEDSAVYLCASSLSGVARLQETQYFGPGTRLLVL.